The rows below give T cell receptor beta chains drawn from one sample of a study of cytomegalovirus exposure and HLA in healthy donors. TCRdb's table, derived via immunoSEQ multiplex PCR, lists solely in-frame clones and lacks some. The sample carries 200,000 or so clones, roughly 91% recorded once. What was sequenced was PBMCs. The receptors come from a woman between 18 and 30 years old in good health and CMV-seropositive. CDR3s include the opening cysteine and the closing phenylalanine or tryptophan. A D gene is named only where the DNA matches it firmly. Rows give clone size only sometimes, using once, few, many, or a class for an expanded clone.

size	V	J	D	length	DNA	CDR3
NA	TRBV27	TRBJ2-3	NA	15	TGTGCCAGCAGTTCGCTCCCGCGGGGTGAGGATACGCAGTATTTT	CASSSLPRGEDTQYF
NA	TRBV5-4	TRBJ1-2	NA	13	TGTGCCAGCAGCCCGAGGGGAGGAGAGGGCTACACCTTC	CASSPRGGEGYTF
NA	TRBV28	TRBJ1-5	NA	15	TGTGCCAGCATTCTCAATGGCGGGAGCAATCAGCCCCAGCATTTT	CASILNGGSNQPQHF
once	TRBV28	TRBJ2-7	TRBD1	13	TGTGCCAGAGCCGGGACAGGGTCGGGCGAGCAGTACTTC	CARAGTGSGEQYF
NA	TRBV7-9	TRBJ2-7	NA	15	TGTGCCAGCAGCTTAGAACAGACGGCCTCCTACGAGCAGTACTTC	CASSLEQTASYEQYF
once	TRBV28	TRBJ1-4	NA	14	TGTGCCAGCAGTGTGACGGTGGGGGCTGAAAAACTGTTTTTT	CASSVTVGAEKLFF
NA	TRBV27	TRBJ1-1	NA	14	TGTGCCAGCAGTTTATCGATAGGGGTCACTGAAGCTTTCTTT	CASSLSIGVTEAFF
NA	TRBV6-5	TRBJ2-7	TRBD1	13	TGTGCCAGCAGTTACCAGGGGGACCACGAGCAGTACTTC	CASSYQGDHEQYF
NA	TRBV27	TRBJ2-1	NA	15	TGTGCCAGCATGACAGGTTCCTACGGTGAGCAGTTTGTATTCTTC	CASMTGSYGEQFVFF
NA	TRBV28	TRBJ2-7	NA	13	TGTGCCAGCAGCTGGGGGGGGACATACGAGCAGTACTTC	CASSWGGTYEQYF
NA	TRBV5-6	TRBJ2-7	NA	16	TGTGCCAGCAGGACCGGGGCGGGAATTAGGGGCTACGAGCAGTACTTC	CASRTGAGIRGYEQYF
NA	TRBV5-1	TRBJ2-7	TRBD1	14	TGCGCCAGCAGCTTGAGGGACAGGGGGCACGAGCAGTACTTC	CASSLRDRGHEQYF
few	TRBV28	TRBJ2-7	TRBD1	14	TGTGCCAGCAGTTTTCCAGGGGGCAAGGACGAGCAGTACTTC	CASSFPGGKDEQYF
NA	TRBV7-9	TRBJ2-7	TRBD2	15	TGTGCCAGCAGCTCCCCCCAGACTAGCGGCTACGAGCAGTACTTC	CASSSPQTSGYEQYF
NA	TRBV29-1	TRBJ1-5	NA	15	TGCAGCGCAGAAAGACGGGATAATCGCAATCAGCCCCAGCATTTT	CSAERRDNRNQPQHF
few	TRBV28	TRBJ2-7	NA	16	TGTGCCAGCAGTTTATGGCTGGGACACATCTCCTACGAGCAGTACTTC	CASSLWLGHISYEQYF
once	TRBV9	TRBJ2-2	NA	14	TGTGCCAGCAGCGTTCGGGCGAACACCGGGGAGCTGTTTTTT	CASSVRANTGELFF
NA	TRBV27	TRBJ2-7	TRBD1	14	TGTGCCAGCAGTTTATCAACAGGGGCAAGCGAGCAGTACTTC	CASSLSTGASEQYF
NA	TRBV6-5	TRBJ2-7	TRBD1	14	TGTGCCAGTGCCGGGACAGGGGCTTCCTACGAGCAGTACTTC	CASAGTGASYEQYF
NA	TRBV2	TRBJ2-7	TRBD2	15	TGTGCCAGCAGTGAAGGGGCCGGGGACTACTACGAGCAGTACTTC	CASSEGAGDYYEQYF
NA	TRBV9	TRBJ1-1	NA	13	TGTGCCAGCAGCGTATCAGGGGACACTGAAGCTTTCTTT	CASSVSGDTEAFF
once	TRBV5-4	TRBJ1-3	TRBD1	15	TGTGCCAGCAGCTCCTGGAACAGGGGCGGGAACACCATATATTTT	CASSSWNRGGNTIYF
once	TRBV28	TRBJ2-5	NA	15	TGTGCCAGCAGTTTACTGGGAGACGGTCATGAGACCCAGTACTTC	CASSLLGDGHETQYF
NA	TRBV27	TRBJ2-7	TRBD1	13	TGTGCCAGCGGACAGGATTATTTCTACGAGCAGTACTTC	CASGQDYFYEQYF